This TCR beta chain was sequenced for a study of PD-1 blockade in classical Hodgkin lymphoma. As regards this clone: The target antigen is unknown.

The method was immunoSEQ multiplex PCR; TCRdb's version includes in-frame clones alone and lacks a portion of them. The sample includes under 20,000 clones, about three quarters of them seen just once. Study-wide points: Relapsed/refractory patients reportedly had the lowest baseline TCR diversity, below newly diagnosed patients, who were below healthy donors. Those starting nivolumab under 1 year post-ASCT were excluded. Lower baseline TCR diversity marked trial partial responders and progressors.

The time point denotes: cycle 4 day 1 (C4D1), after five to seven weeks of nivolumab. Each patient experienced a relapse that followed autologous stem cell transplantation, and brentuximab vedotin exposure varied. CD4+ T cells were purified from thawed PBMCs by negative selection. Progressive disease, partial response or complete response was each patient's best response. The source of this sequence is a human donor with classical Hodgkin lymphoma. The sequencing used CD4+ T cells from blood, collected before the fourth cycle of nivolumab.

This CDR3 is CASSLQTVGEQYF. CDR3 coding DNA: TGTGCCAGCAGCTTACAGACAGTAGGCGAGCAGTACTTC. The J gene is TRBJ2-7, the V gene TRBV7-2, with D possibly TRBD1 on 5 matching bases. There are 13 residues in the CDR3. Deletions cut 2 bases from V and 6 bases from J, with 11 bases between. Germline V gene lookup returns CDR1 SGHTA and CDR2 FQGNSA. Together with reference TRBV7-2 and TRBJ2-7, the CDR3 gives the full variable domain: GAGVSQSPSNKVTEKGKDVELRCDPISGHTALYWYRQSLGQGLEFLIYFQGNSAPDKSGLPSDRFSAERTGGSVSTLTIQRTQQEDSAVYLCASSLQTVGEQYFGPGTRLTVT.